One sample yielded the 19 T cell receptor beta chains listed below, sequenced in a study of blood T cell repertoires in COVID-19. Sequencing was performed with immunoSEQ multiplex PCR; in TCRdb, only in-frame clones are kept and a portion is missing. The data hold roughly 92,000 clones, with around 86% observed a single time. Input material: peripheral blood. The receptors derive from a man aged 45-65 years with acute or convalescent COVID-19.

This clone turned up a few times. The chain recombines TRBV5-1 with TRBJ1-5; no clear D gene. Germline CDR1 reads SGHRS; CDR2 reads YFSETQ. The V end lost 5 bases, the J end lost 3 bases, and 12 bases lay between the germline ends. The CDR3 is 14 amino acids. CDR3 region: CASRQDTSNQPQHF. As DNA, the CDR3 is TGCGCCAGCAGACAAGACACATCCAATCAGCCCCAGCATTTT.

The chain has TRBV30 and TRBJ1-1; D is unresolved. Germline values: CDR1 GTSNPN, CDR2 SVGIG (reference sequence). V gave up 6 bases and J gave up 0 bases, with 23 bases separating them. CDR3 size: 17 residues. CDR3 sequence: CACGEGSSIAMNTEAFF. CDR3 bases: TGTGCCTGTGGCGAAGGCAGTAGTATAGCCATGAACACTGAAGCTTTCTTT. The full variable domain, in which reference TRBV30 and TRBJ1-1 provide the parts outside the CDR3, is SQTIHQWPATLVQPVGSPLSLECTVEGTSNPNLYWYRQAAGRGLQLLFYSVGIGQISSEVPQNLSASRPQDRQFILSSKKLLLSDSGFYLCACGEGSSIAMNTEAFFGQGTRLTVV.

The V gene is TRBV11-3, the J gene TRBJ1-1; the D gene is possibly TRBD1 (5 bases). The V and J ends lost 3 bases and 10 bases respectively, with 18 bases between them. CDR1 SGHNT and CDR2 YENEEA come from the germline V gene. The CDR3 is 14 residues long. The DNA for the CDR3 is TGTGCCAGCAGCTTTGGTGATTCGGGGCGGGGAGCTTTCTTT. It is translated as CASSFGDSGRGAFF.

This chain links TRBV3-1 (or the pseudogene TRBV3-2) with TRBJ2-1; 7 bases align to TRBD2. CDR1 and CDR2 from the germline V gene are LGHDT and YNNKEL (reference sequence). With 1 base clipped from V and 5 bases from J, the junction kept 17 bases outside the gene matches. This CDR3 is built from 19 residues. CDR3 sequence reads: CASSQGEGGPSSANNEQFF. CDR3 nucleotides: TGTGCCAGCAGCCAAGGTGAGGGAGGGCCCTCGTCGGCGAACAATGAGCAGTTCTTC.

The rearrangement uses TRBV10-1 and TRBJ2-1; 14 bases are a match to TRBD2. CDR1 is WNHNN, CDR2 SYGVQD, per germline (reference sequence). The V gene end was trimmed by 6 bases and the J gene end by 0 bases; junction bases not matched to a gene: 13. The CDR3 is 20 amino acids. As DNA, the CDR3 is TGCGCCAGCAGGGTCGCCGGGACTAGCGGGGGTGACAGCTCCTACAATGAGCAGTTCTTC. It codes for CASRVAGTSGGDSSYNEQFF.

The chain links TRBV7-8 to TRBJ2-1; TRBD2 matches 7 bases. The junction had 12 bases not matched to a gene; V was cut back by 7 bases and J by 3 bases. The CDR3 sequence is 16 residues long. Germline V gives CDR1 SGHVS, CDR2 FQNEAQ. CDR3 DNA: TGTGCCAGCACAAACCCCGCGGGAGTGGTCTACAATGAGCAGTTCTTC. This encodes CASTNPAGVVYNEQFF.

The chain couples TRBV5-1 to TRBJ1-2; no definite D call. The CDR3 covers 15 residues. V shed 0 bases and J shed 9 bases, with 18 bases lying between them. The germline CDR1 and CDR2 sequences are SGHRS and YFSETQ. The CDR3 bases are TGCGCCAGCAGCTTGGGATCCACAGAATACGAATGCTACACCTTC. This encodes CASSLGSTEYECYTF. Looking up the rest from reference TRBV5-1 and TRBJ1-2 gives the full variable domain: KAGVTQTPRYLIKTRGQQVTLSCSPISGHRSVSWYQQTPGQGLQFLFEYFSETQRNKGNFPGRFSGRQFSNSRSEMNVSTLELGDSALYLCASSLGSTEYECYTFGSGTRLTVV.

The V call is TRBV2, the J call TRBJ2-2, with D unclear. CDR1 is SNHLY and CDR2 is FYNNEI in the germline V gene. This CDR3 region has 15 residues. V lost 2 bases and J lost 5, with 12 bases in between. CDR3 DNA: TGTGCCAGCAGTGAACTCGGCAGCGTGACCGGGGAGCTGTTTTTT. Its protein is CASSELGSVTGELFF.

This clone has more than one count but fewer than ten. The sample has other DNA sequences that encode this CDR3 too. J is TRBJ1-2 and V is TRBV12-3 or TRBV12-4, with D unclear. This CDR3 is built from 12 residues. The V and J ends lost 3 bases and 4 bases respectively, with 6 bases between them. Written as DNA, the CDR3 is TGTGCCAGCAGTTTGGAGGGCTATGGCTACACCTTC. Protein sequence: CASSLEGYGYTF.

The chain couples TRBV6-5 to TRBJ1-3; D call uncertain. The V end lost 0 bases, the J end lost 0 bases, and 9 bases lay between the germline ends. The CDR3 runs to 16 residues. Germline loops: CDR1 MNHEY, CDR2 SVGAGI. CDR3 loop: CASSYSAAVSGNTIYF. The CDR3 region has the DNA TGTGCCAGCAGTTACTCGGCGGCGGTCTCTGGAAACACCATATATTTT.

This chain links TRBV5-1 with TRBJ2-5, with TRBD2 matching 11 bases. CDR1 is SGHRS and CDR2 is YFSETQ in the germline V gene. Unmatched junction bases numbered 3, after V lost 4 bases and J lost 4 bases. The CDR3 spans 14 residues. The CDR3 region has the DNA TGCGCCAGCAGCCCCGGACTAGCGGGAGAGACCCAGTACTTC. Its protein product is CASSPGLAGETQYF.

This clone was counted a single time. This sequence joins TRBV9 and TRBJ1-1, with unresolved D. CDR3 length: 15 residues. Trimming cost V 3 bases and J 4 bases, with 16 bases left between them. Germline assignment: CDR1 SGDLS and CDR2 YYNGEE. CDR3 in amino acids: CASSALTRAGTEAFF. The DNA of the CDR3 is TGTGCCAGCAGCGCGTTGACTAGGGCGGGCACTGAAGCTTTCTTT.

The genes are TRBV30 and TRBJ1-2; no clear D gene. The CDR3 covers 13 residues. The germline V gene has CDR1 GTSNPN and CDR2 SVGIG (reference sequence). V lost 7 bases and J lost 5, with 17 bases in between. CDR3 bases: TGTGCCTCGGATACGGGTTCTGTGTATGGCTACACCTTC. Amino acids: CASDTGSVYGYTF.

The chain recombines TRBV1 with TRBJ2-3; TRBD2, the table's D call, lacks a check against the DNA. TRBV1 is an annotated pseudogene. The CDR3 contains 18 residues. CDR3 nucleotide sequence: TGCACCAGCAGCCAAGATCTTTCCCCTCCCCGGGGCACAGATACGCAGTATTTT. Protein product: CTSSQDLSPPRGTDTQYF.

The chain uses TRBV19 and TRBJ1-1, with D hard to call. The CDR3 covers 17 residues. In germline, CDR1 is LNHDA, CDR2 SQIVND (reference sequence). V lost 2 bases and J lost 0, with 16 bases in between. This chain's CDR3 is CASSILVEASMNTEAFF. The CDR3 DNA is TGTGCCAGTAGTATACTGGTAGAGGCCTCAATGAACACTGAAGCTTTCTTT.

The V gene is TRBV24-1, the J gene TRBJ2-1, with a possible D match to TRBD1 (5 bases). V dropped 3 bases and J dropped 2 bases, with 19 bases sitting between them. There are 18 residues in the CDR3. Looked up from germline, CDR1 is KGHDR and CDR2 is SFDVKD. The chain's CDR3 is CATSDPKGRGSTYNEQFF. The CDR3, as DNA: TGTGCCACCAGTGATCCCAAAGGAAGGGGTTCCACCTACAATGAGCAGTTCTTC.

This clone was detected only a few times. The CDR3 region is CASSWAPKETQYF. The CDR3 nucleotides read TGTGCCAGCAGTTGGGCCCCCAAAGAGACCCAGTACTTC. The chain combines TRBV27 with TRBJ2-5; D gene uncertain. V lost 4 bases and J lost 3, with 9 bases in between. The CDR3 spans 13 residues. Germline loops: CDR1 MNHEY, CDR2 SMNVEV (reference sequence).

The chain joins TRBV24-1 to TRBJ2-1, with 9 bases identical to TRBD2. CDR1 KGHDR and CDR2 SFDVKD come from the germline V gene. This CDR3 contains 16 residues. The V and J ends lost 4 bases and 4 bases, in that order; junction bases with no gene match: 7. CDR3 protein: CATSENGLANYNEQFF. In nucleotides, the CDR3 is TGTGCCACCAGTGAGAACGGACTAGCGAATTACAATGAGCAGTTCTTC.

This rearrangement joins TRBV7-8 to TRBJ2-1; 7 nucleotides match TRBD2. Per the germline V gene, CDR1 is SGHVS and CDR2 is FQNEAQ. CDR3 length: 15 amino acids. The V gene end was trimmed by 3 bases and the J gene end by 0 bases; junction bases not matched to a gene: 2. The CDR3 sequence is CASSFSGTSYNEQFF. CDR3 DNA: TGTGCCAGCAGCTTCAGCGGGACCTCCTACAATGAGCAGTTCTTC.